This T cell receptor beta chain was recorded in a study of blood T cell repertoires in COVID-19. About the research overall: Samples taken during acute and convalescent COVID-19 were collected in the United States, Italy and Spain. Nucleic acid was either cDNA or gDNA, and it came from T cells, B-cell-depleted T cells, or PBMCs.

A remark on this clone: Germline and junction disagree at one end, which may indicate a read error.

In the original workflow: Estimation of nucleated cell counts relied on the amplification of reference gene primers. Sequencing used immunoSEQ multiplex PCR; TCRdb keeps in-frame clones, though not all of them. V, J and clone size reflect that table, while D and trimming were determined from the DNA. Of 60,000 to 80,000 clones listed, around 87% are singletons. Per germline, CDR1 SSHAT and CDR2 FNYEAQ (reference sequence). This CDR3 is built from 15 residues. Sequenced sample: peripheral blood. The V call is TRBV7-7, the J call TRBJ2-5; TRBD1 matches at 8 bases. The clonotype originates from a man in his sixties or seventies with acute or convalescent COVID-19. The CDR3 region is CASSPTSTGVETQYF. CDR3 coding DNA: TGTGCTAGCAGCCCGACCTCGACAGGGGTCGAGACCCAGTACTTC.